Described below is a single TCR beta chain sequence and its context. Its antigen is unidentified. Subjects aged 18 to 65 presented with newly diagnosed hyperthyroidism of less than 2 months' duration. Patients were excluded because of uncontrolled infection, other autoimmune disease, pregnancy or lactation. Diagnostic assessment was based on clinical symptoms, serum thyroxine and TRAb, thyroid ultrasound and orbital computed tomography. Germline CDR1 reads SNHLY; CDR2 reads FYNNEI. The CDR3 covers 16 residues. V trimming: 5 bases; J trimming: 0 bases; junction bases outside the gene matches: 7. These data originate in a study of T cells in Graves' hyperthyroidism and ophthalmopathy. RNA transcripts served as the template for amplifying TCR beta CDR3 regions. The HTBI primer set served for first-round RT-PCR of the TCR CDR3. MiXCR, applied by TCRdb to the multiplex PCR reads, yields one record per CDR3 protein. The data hold 400,000 to 500,000 distinct CDR3 sequences, with 12% to 15% observed a single time.

Study outcomes and limitations: Ophthalmopathy was model-predicted a median about six months pre-onset.

The sequenced material came from blood. The genes are TRBV2 and TRBJ2-1; 7 bases are a match to TRBD1. This receptor was obtained from a woman between 18 and 29 years old with Graves' hyperthyroidism. The CDR3 region has the DNA TGTGCCAGCAGTCCGGACAGGACTTTCTCCTACAATGAGCAGTTCTTC. Its translation is CASSPDRTFSYNEQFF.